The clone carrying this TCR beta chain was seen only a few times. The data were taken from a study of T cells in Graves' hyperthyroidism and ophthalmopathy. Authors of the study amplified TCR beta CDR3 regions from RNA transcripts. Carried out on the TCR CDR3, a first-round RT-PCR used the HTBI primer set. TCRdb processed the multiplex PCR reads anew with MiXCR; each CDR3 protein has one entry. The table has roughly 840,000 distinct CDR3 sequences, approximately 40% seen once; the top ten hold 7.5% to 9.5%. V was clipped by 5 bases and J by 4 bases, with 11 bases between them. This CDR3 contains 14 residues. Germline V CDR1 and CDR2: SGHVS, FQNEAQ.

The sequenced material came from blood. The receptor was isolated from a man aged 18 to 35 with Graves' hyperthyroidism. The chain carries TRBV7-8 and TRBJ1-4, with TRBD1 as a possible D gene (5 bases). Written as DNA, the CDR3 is TGTGCCAGCAGCCAGGGACCCTTTAATGAAAAACTGTTTTTT. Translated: CASSQGPFNEKLFF.